This passage covers 10 T cell receptor beta chains from one sample sequenced in a study of vaccination and CD4 T cells after COVID-19 (dated by TCRdb to 2021 to 2024). Library generation was performed with PCR. Sequencing was performed on an Illumina iSeq 100. At the Johns Hopkins FTIC core, DNA from the cultured CD4+ T cells underwent TCR sequencing with the Oncomine TCR Beta short-read assay. TCRdb took the public reads, trimmed them with fastp at Q25, ran MiXCR for clone calling and kept in-frame beta chains. Each record represents a unique CDR3 protein, reported with the most common genes and DNA among its rows. Here the sample has about 14,000 distinct CDR3 sequences; approximately 52% occur a single time. The ten biggest clones cover over 6% of the sample. The sample's treatment or condition label is to be understood as: roughly nine-day PBMC culture with coronavirus spike peptide pools or control peptides (ViraFEST assay).

These receptors have no identified antigens. Sequenced material: CD4+ T cells from blood, cultured in vitro. The source is a human donor who had recovered from COVID-19.

The V and J genes are TRBV3-1 and TRBJ1-5, with D maybe TRBD1 (5 bases). V lost 3 bases and J lost 6, with 6 bases in between. This CDR3 contains 12 residues. Per the germline V gene, CDR1 is LGHDT and CDR2 is YNNKEL (reference sequence). The CDR3 DNA sequence: TGTGCCAGCAGCCAGGGGGTTCAGCCCCAGCATTTT. Amino acid sequence: CASSQGVQPQHF.

This clonotype was counted a few times. This chain connects TRBV6-2 or TRBV6-3 to TRBJ2-4; no definite D call. Per the germline V gene, CDR1 is MNHEY and CDR2 is SVGEGT. CDR3 length: 12 residues. V lost 6 bases and J 9 bases, leaving 12 bases between the germline ends. In DNA form, the CDR3 reads TGTGCCAGCAGCCCCGGGTTTAGCATTCAGTACTTC. This codes for CASSPGFSIQYF.

The chain joins TRBV7-6 to TRBJ1-1, with TRBD1 matching 12 bases. The CDR3 runs 17 residues. The germline gives CDR1 SGHVS, CDR2 FNYEAQ. Trimming cost V 5 bases and J 3 bases; bases outside gene matches: 10. CDR3 bases: TGTGCCAGCAGCCCGTCCCGGGACAGGGGGCTGGACACTGAAGCTTTCTTT. This codes for CASSPSRDRGLDTEAFF.

This clonotype was detected a few times. The V gene is TRBV28, the J gene TRBJ1-2; no definite D call. Trimming left V 5 bases short and J 8 bases short, with 12 bases between. CDR3 length: 12 amino acids. Germline V lookup: CDR1 MDHEN, CDR2 SYDVKM. CDR3: CASSLTRKGYTF. CDR3 nucleotide sequence: TGTGCCAGCAGTCTGACCAGGAAAGGCTACACCTTC.

V is TRBV19 and J is TRBJ1-2; 8 bases map to TRBD1. Losses at the gene ends were 4 bases for V and 6 bases for J; bases not matched to a gene: 10. The CDR3 is 15 amino acids. Looked up from germline, CDR1 is LNHDA and CDR2 is SQIVND (reference sequence). The CDR3 is CASSTTWTGKDGYTF. The CDR3 DNA reads as TGTGCCAGTAGTACTACTTGGACAGGGAAGGATGGCTACACCTTC.

A few counts support this clonotype. The chain has TRBV5-1 and TRBJ2-3, with 9 positions matching TRBD1. The ends lost 6 bases at V and 5 bases at J; junction bases unmatched: 10. CDR1 is SGHRS, CDR2 YFSETQ, per germline. The CDR3 contains 15 residues. The chain's CDR3 is CASTLTGGGIDTQYF. CDR3 sequence (DNA): TGCGCCAGCACGTTGACAGGGGGAGGCATAGATACGCAGTATTTT.

The chain combines TRBV18 with TRBJ2-3; 8 positions match TRBD1. The CDR3 has 13 residues. In germline, CDR1 is KGHSH, CDR2 LQKENI. With V trimmed by 10 bases and J by 6 bases, 9 bases remained unmatched. CDR3 region: CATSDRAEDTQYF. The DNA of the CDR3 is TGTGCCACCTCGGACAGGGCGGAGGATACGCAGTATTTT.

The chain combines TRBV4-1 with TRBJ2-1, with D perhaps matching TRBD1 (5 bases). This CDR3 has 16 residues. The germline V gene has CDR1 MGHRA and CDR2 YSYEKL. V was cut by 0 bases and J by 1 base, with 10 bases left in between. The CDR3 sequence is CASSQDRVVSYNEQFF. The CDR3 DNA reads TGCGCCAGCAGCCAAGACAGGGTTGTGTCCTACAATGAGCAGTTCTTC.

The V gene is TRBV18, the J gene TRBJ1-2, with 7 bases fitting TRBD1. There are 15 residues in the CDR3. From germline, CDR1 is KGHSH and CDR2 LQKENI. The V gene end was trimmed by 3 bases and the J gene end by 7 bases; junction bases not matched to a gene: 11. CDR3 DNA sequence: TGTGCCAGCTCACCGGGGGAGAAGGGGGCTAGTGGCTACACCTTC. This gives the protein CASSPGEKGASGYTF.

The J gene is TRBJ1-1, the V gene TRBV5-4; D perhaps matches TRBD1 (6 bases). Germline V gene data show CDR1 as SGHNT and CDR2 as YYREEE (reference sequence). V was cut by 0 bases and J by 1 base, with 10 bases left in between. CDR3 length: 15 residues. The CDR3 region is CASSLEGTPNTEAFF. Here the CDR3 DNA reads TGTGCCAGCAGCTTGGAAGGGACACCGAACACTGAAGCTTTCTTT.